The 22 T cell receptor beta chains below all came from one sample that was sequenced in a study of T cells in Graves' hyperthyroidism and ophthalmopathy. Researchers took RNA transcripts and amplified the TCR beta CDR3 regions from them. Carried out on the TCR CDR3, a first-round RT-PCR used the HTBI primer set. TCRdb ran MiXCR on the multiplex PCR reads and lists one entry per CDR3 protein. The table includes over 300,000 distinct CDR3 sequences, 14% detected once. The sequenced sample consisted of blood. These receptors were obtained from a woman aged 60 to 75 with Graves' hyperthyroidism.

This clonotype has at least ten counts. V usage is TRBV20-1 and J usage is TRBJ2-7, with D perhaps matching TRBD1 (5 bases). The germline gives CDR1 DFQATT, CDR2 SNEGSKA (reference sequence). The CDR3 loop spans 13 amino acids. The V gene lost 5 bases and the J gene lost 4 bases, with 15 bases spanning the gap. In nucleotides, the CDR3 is TGCAGTGCTGCCCAGGGTCTGGGGTACGAGCAGTACTTC. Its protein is CSAAQGLGYEQYF.

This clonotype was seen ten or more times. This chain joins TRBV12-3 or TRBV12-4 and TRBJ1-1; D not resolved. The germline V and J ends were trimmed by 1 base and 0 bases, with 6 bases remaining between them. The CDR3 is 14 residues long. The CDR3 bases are TGTGCCAGCAGTTTAGGGCTAATGAACACTGAAGCTTTCTTT. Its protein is CASSLGLMNTEAFF.

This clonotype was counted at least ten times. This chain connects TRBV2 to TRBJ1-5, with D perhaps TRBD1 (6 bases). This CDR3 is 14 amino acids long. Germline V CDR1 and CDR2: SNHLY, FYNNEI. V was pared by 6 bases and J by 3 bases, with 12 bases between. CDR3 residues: CASSKYRDNQPQHF. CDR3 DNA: TGTGCCAGCAGCAAATACAGGGACAATCAGCCCCAGCATTTT.

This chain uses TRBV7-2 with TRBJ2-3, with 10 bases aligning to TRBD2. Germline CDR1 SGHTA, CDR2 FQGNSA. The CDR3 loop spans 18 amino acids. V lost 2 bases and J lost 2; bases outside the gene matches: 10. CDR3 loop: CASSLLFGTSAHTDTQYF. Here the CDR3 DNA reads TGTGCCAGCAGCTTACTATTCGGGACTAGCGCCCACACAGATACGCAGTATTTT.

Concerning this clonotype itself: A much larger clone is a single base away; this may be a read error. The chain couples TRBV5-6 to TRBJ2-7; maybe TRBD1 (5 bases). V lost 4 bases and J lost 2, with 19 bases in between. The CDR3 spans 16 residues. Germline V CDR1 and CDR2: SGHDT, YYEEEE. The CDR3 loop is CASSESKGPLTYEQYF. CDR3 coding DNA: TGTGCCAGCAGCGAGTCGAAGGGGCCCCTGACCTACGAGCAGTACTTC. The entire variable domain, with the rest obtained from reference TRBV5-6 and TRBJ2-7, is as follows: DAGVTQSPTHLIKTRGQQVTLRCSPKSGHDTVSWYQQALGQGPQFIFQYYEEEERQRGNFPDRFSGHQFPNYSSELNVNALLLGDSALYLCASSESKGPLTYEQYFGPGTRLTVT.

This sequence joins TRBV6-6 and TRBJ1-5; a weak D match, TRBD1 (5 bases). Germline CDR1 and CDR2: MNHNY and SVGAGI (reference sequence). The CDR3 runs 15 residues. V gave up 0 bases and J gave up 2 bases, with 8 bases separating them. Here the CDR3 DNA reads TGTGCCAGCAGTTACTCGCGCAGGGGCAATCAGCCCCAGCATTTT. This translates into CASSYSRRGNQPQHF.

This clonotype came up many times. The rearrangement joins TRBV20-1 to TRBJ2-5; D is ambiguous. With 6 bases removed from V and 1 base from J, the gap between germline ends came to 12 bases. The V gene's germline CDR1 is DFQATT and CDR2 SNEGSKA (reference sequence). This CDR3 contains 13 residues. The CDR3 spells CSASELVQETQYF. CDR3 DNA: TGCAGTGCCTCGGAGCTGGTCCAAGAGACCCAGTACTTC.

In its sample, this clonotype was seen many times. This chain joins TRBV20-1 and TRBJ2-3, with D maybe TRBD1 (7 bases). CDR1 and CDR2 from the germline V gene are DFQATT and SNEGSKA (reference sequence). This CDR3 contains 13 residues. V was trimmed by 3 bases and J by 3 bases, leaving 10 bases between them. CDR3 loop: CSARTGRTDTQYF. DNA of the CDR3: TGCAGTGCTAGGACAGGGAGGACAGATACGCAGTATTTT.

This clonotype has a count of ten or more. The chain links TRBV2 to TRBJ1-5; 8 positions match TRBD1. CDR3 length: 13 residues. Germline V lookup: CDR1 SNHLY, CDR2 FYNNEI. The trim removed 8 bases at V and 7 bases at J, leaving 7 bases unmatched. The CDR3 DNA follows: TGTGCCAGCGGACAGGGCTGGGGACAGCCCCAGCATTTT. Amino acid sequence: CASGQGWGQPQHF.

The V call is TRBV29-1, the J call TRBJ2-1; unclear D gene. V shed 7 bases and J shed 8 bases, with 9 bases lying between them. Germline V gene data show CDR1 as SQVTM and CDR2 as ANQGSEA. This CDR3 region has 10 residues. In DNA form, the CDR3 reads TGCAGCGCGATACGTGATGAGCAGTTCTTC. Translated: CSAIRDEQFF.

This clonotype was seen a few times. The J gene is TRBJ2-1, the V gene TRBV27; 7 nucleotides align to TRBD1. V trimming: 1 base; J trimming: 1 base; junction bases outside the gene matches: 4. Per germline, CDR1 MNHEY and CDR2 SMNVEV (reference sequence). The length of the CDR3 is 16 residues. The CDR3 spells CASSLFPRGSYNEQFF. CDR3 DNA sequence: TGTGCCAGCAGTTTATTCCCCAGGGGGTCCTACAATGAGCAGTTCTTC.

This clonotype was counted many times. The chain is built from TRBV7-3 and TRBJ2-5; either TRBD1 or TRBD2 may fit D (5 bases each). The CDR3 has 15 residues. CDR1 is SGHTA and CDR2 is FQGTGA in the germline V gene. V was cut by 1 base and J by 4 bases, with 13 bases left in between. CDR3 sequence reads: CASSLMGRLGETQYF. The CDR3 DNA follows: TGTGCCAGCAGCTTAATGGGACGGCTGGGAGAGACCCAGTACTTC.

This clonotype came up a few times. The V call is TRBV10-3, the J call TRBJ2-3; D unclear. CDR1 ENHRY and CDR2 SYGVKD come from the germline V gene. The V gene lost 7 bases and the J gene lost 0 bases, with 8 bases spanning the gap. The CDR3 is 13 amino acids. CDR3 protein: CAIKGTSTDTQYF. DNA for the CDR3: TGTGCCATCAAGGGAACTAGCACAGATACGCAGTATTTT.

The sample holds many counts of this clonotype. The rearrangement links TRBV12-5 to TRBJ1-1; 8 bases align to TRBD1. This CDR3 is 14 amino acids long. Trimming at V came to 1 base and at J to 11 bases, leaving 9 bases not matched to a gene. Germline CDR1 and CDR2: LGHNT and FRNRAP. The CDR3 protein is CASGLGTGRSQAFF. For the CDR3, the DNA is TGTGCTAGTGGTTTGGGGACAGGGAGGTCCCAGGCTTTCTTT.

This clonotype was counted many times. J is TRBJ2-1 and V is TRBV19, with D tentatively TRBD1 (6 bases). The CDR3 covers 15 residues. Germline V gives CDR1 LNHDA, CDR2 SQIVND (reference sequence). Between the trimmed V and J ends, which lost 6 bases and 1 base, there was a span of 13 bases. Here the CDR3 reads CASRSGELSYNEQFF. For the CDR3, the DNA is TGTGCCAGTAGATCAGGGGAATTGTCCTACAATGAGCAGTTCTTC. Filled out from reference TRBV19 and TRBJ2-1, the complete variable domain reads DGGITQSPKYLFRKEGQNVTLSCEQNLNHDAMYWYRQDPGQGLRLIYYSQIVNDFQKGDIAEGYSVSREKKESFPLTVTSAQKNPTAFYLCASRSGELSYNEQFFGPGTRLTVL.

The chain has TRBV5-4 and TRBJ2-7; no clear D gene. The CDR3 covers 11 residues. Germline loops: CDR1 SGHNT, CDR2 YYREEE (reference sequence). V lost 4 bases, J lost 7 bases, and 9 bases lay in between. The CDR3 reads CASSLQEEQYF. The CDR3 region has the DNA TGTGCCAGCAGCCTCCAGGAGGAGCAGTACTTC.

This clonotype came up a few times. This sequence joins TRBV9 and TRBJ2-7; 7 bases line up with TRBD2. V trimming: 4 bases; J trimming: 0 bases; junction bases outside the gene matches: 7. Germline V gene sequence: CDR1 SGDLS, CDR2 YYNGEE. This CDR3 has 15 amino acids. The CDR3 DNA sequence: TGTGCCAGCAGCTCAGACGGGACTACCTCCTACGAGCAGTACTTC. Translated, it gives CASSSDGTTSYEQYF.

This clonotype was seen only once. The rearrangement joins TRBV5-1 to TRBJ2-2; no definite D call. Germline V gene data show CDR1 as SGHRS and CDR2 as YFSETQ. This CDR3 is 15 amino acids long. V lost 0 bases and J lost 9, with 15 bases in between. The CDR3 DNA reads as TGCGCCAGCAGCTTGGGTGGCTTCGAGGATCGGGAGCTGTTTTTT. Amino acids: CASSLGGFEDRELFF.

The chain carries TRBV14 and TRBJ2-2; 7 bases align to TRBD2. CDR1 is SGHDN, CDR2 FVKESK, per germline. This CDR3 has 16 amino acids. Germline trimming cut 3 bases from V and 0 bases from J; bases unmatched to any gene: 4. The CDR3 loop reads CASSHSSGANTGELFF. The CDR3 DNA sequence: TGTGCCAGCAGCCATTCTAGCGGAGCGAACACCGGGGAGCTGTTTTTT.

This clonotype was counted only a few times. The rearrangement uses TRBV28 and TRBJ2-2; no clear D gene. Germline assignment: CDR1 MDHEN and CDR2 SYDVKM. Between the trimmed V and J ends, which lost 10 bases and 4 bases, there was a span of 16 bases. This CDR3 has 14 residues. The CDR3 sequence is CAISRASPTGELFF. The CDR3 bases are TGTGCCATCTCCCGGGCCTCGCCCACCGGGGAGCTGTTTTTT.

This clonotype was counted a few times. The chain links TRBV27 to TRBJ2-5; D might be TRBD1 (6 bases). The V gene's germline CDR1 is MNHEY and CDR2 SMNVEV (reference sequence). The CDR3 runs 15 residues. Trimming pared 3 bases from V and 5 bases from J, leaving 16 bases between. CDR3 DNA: TGTGCCAGCAGTTTTTCGGACAGTAGGCTGGAGACCCAGTACTTC. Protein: CASSFSDSRLETQYF.

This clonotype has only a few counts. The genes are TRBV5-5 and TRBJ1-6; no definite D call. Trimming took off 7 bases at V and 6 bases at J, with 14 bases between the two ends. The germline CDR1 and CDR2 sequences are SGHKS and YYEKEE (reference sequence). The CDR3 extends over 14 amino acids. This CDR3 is CASADVRVNSPLHF. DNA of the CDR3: TGTGCCAGCGCCGATGTGCGGGTTAATTCACCCCTCCACTTT.